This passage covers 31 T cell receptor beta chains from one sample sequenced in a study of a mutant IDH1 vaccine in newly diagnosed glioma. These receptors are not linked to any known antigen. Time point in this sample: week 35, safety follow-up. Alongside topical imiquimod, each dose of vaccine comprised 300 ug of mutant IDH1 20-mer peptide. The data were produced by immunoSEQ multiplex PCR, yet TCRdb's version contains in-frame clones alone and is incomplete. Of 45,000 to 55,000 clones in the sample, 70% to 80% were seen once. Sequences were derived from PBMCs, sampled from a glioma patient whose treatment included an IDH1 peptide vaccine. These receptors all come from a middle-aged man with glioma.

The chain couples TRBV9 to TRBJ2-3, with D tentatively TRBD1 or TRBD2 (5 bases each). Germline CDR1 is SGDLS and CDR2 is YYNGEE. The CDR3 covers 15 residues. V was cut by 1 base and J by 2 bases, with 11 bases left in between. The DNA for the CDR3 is TGTGCCAGCAGCGTACGGGACCAAATCACAGATACGCAGTATTTT. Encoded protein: CASSVRDQITDTQYF.

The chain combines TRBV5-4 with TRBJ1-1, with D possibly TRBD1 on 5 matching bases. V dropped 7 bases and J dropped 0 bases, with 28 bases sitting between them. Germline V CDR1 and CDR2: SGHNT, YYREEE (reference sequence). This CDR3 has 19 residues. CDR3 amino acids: CASRQKGGGEIVLNTEAFF. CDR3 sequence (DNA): TGTGCCAGCCGCCAGAAGGGTGGGGGAGAAATCGTCTTGAACACTGAAGCTTTCTTT.

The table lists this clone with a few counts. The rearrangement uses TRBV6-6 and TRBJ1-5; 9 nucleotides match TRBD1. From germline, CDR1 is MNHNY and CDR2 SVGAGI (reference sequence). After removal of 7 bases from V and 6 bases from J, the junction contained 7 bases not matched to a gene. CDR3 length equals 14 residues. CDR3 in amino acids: CASIGQGKAQPQHF. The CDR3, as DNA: TGTGCCAGCATCGGACAGGGGAAGGCTCAGCCCCAGCATTTT.

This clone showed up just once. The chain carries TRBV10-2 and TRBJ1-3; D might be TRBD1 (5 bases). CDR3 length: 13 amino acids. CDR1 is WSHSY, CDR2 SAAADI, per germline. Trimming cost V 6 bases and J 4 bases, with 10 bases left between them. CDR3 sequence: CASRAGSGNTIYF. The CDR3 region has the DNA TGCGCCAGCAGGGCAGGGTCAGGAAACACCATATATTTT.

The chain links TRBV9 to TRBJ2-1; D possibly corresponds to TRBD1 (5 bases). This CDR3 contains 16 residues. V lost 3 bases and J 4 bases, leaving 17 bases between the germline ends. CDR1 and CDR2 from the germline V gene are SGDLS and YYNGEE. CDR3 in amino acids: CASSGGGASTYNEQFF. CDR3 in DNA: TGTGCCAGCAGCGGGGGTGGGGCTTCCACTTACAATGAGCAGTTCTTC. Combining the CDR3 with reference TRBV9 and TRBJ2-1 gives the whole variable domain DSGVTQTPKHLITATGQRVTLRCSPRSGDLSVYWYQQSLDQGLQFLIQYYNGEERAKGNILERFSAQQFPDLHSELNLSSLELGDSALYFCASSGGGASTYNEQFFGPGTRLTVL.

CDR3 DNA: TGTGCCAGCGGCGGGACAGGGGTCCAGCCCCAGCATTTT. This gives the protein CASGGTGVQPQHF. The V and J genes are TRBV2 and TRBJ1-5, with 10 bases lining up with TRBD1. The V segment lost 8 bases and the J segment 7 bases; nucleotides outside the gene matches: 5. Germline assignment: CDR1 SNHLY and CDR2 FYNNEI. The CDR3 runs to 13 residues. The full variable domain, its missing parts supplied by reference TRBV2 and TRBJ1-5, is EPEVTQTPSHQVTQMGQEVILRCVPISNHLYFYWYRQILGQKVEFLVSFYNNEISEKSEIFDDQFSVERPDGSNFTLKIRSTKLEDSAMYFCASGGTGVQPQHFGDGTRLSIL.

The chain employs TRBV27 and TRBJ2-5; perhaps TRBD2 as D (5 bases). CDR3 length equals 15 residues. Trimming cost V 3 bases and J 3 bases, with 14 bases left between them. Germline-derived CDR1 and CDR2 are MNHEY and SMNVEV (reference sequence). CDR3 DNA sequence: TGTGCCAGCAGTTTCTACTGGGAGTTTAAAGAGACCCAGTACTTC. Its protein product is CASSFYWEFKETQYF.

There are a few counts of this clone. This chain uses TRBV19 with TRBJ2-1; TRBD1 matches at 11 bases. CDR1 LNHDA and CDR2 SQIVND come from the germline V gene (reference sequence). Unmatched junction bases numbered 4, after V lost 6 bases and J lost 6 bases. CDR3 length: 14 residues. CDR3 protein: CASRGQGGSNEQFF. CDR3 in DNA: TGTGCCAGTAGGGGACAGGGGGGTAGCAATGAGCAGTTCTTC.

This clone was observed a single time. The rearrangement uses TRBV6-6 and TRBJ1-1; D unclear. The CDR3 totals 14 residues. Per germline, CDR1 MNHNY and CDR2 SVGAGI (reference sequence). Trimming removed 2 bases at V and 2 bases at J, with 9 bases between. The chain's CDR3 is CASSYIASNTEAFF. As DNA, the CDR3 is TGTGCCAGCAGTTACATTGCCAGTAACACTGAAGCTTTCTTT.

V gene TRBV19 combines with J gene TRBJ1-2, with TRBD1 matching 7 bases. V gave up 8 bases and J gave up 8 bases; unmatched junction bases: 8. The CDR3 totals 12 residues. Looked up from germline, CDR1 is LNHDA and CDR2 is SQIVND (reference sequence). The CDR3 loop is CASVGQILGYTF. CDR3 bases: TGTGCCAGTGTGGGACAGATCTTGGGCTACACCTTC.

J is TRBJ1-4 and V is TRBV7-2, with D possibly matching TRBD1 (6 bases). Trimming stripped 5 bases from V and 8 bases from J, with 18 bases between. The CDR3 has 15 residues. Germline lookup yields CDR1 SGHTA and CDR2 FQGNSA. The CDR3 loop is CASSAYRDLEEKLFF. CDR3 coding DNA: TGTGCCAGCAGCGCCTACAGGGACTTGGAAGAAAAACTGTTTTTT.

Here the CDR3 DNA reads TGTGCCAGCAGCTTAGCGAGGGGGGGGCGCAATGAGCAGTTCTTC. Its protein is CASSLARGGRNEQFF. The V call is TRBV7-8, the J call TRBJ2-1, with D perhaps matching TRBD2 (7 bases). Germline V gene lookup returns CDR1 SGHVS and CDR2 FQNEAQ. V was cut by 0 bases and J by 6 bases, with 12 bases left in between. The CDR3 runs 15 residues.

The CDR3 bases are TGTGCCAGCAGTCCGACAGGGGGCTCTGGGGCCAACGTCCTGACTTTC. Translated: CASSPTGGSGANVLTF. V usage is TRBV6-6 and J usage is TRBJ2-6; 9 nucleotides match TRBD1. The ends lost 5 bases at V and 0 bases at J; junction bases unmatched: 2. CDR1 is MNHNY, CDR2 SVGAGI, per germline (reference sequence). The CDR3 runs to 16 residues.

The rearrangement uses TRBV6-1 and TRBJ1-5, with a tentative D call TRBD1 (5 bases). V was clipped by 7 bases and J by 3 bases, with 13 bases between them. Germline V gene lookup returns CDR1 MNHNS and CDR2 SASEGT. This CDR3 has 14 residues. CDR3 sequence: CASKQDIHNQPQHF. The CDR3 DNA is TGTGCCAGCAAACAGGACATCCACAATCAGCCCCAGCATTTT.

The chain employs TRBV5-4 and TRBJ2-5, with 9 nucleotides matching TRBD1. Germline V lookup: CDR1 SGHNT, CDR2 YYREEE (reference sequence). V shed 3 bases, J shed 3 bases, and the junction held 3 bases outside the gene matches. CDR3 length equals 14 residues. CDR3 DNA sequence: TGTGCCAGCAGCTCAGGGACAGGGAAAGAGACCCAGTACTTC. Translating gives CASSSGTGKETQYF.

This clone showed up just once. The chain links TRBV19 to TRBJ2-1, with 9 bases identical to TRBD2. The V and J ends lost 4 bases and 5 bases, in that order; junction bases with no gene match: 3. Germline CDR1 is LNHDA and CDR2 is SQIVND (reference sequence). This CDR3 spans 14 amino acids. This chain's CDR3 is CASSSGRDNNEQFF. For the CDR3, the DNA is TGTGCCAGTAGTAGCGGGAGGGACAACAATGAGCAGTTCTTC.

CDR3 sequence reads: CASSMTGSRVTEAFF. The CDR3 nucleotides are TGTGCCAGTAGTATGACAGGGAGTAGGGTCACTGAAGCTTTCTTT. This chain joins TRBV19 and TRBJ1-1, with TRBD1 matching 7 bases. Germline lookup yields CDR1 LNHDA and CDR2 SQIVND (reference sequence). The V gene end was trimmed by 3 bases and the J gene end by 4 bases; junction bases not matched to a gene: 8. This CDR3 spans 15 amino acids.

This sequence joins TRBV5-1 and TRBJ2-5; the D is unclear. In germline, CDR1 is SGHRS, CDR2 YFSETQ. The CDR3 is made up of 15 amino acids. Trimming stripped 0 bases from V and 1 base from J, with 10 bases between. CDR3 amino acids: CASSLAVDLQETQYF. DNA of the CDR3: TGCGCCAGCAGCTTGGCCGTTGATCTCCAAGAGACCCAGTACTTC.

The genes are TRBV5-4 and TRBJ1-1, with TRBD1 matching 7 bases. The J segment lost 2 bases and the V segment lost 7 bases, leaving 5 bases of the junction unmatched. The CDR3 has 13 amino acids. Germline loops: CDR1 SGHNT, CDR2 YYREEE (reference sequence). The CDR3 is CASEGALNTEAFF. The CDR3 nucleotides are TGTGCCAGCGAGGGGGCGCTTAACACTGAAGCTTTCTTT.

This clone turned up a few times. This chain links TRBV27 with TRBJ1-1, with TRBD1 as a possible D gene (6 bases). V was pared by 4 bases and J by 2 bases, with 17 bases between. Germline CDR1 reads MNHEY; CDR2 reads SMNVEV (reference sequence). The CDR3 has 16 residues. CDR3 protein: CASSYPQGTLNTEAFF. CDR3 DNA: TGTGCCAGCAGTTATCCACAGGGAACGCTAAACACTGAAGCTTTCTTT.

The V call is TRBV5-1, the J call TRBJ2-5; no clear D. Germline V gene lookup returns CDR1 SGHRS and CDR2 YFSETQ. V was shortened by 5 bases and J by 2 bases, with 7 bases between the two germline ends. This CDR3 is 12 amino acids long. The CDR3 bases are TGCGCCAGCAGGGATGGGCAAGAGACCCAGTACTTC. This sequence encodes CASRDGQETQYF.

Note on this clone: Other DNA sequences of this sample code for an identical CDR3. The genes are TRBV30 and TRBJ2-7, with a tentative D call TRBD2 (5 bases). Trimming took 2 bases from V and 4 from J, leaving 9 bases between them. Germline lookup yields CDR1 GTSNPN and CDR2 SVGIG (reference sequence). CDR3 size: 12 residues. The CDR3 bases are TGTGCCTGGAGTTCCCGCGGGTACGAGCAGTACGTC. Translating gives CAWSSRGYEQYV.

The CDR3 DNA is TGTGCCAGCAGCTTAGCCGAGGGGATAGAGACCCAGTACTTC. This encodes CASSLAEGIETQYF. The chain is built from TRBV7-9 and TRBJ2-5, with D perhaps matching TRBD1 or TRBD2 (5 bases each). Deletions cut 0 bases from V and 4 bases from J, with 9 bases between. Germline CDR1 reads SEHNR; CDR2 reads FQNEAQ (reference sequence). The CDR3 sequence is 14 residues long.

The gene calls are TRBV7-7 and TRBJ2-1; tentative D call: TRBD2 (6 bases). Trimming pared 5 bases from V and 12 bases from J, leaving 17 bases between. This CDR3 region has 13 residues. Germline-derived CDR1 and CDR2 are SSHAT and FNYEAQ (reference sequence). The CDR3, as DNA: TGTGCCAGCAGCCAAATGGAGGGCCATGGGCAGTTCTTC. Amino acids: CASSQMEGHGQFF. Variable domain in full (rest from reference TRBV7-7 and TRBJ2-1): GAGVSQSPRYKVTKRGQDVTLRCDPISSHATLYWYQQALGQGPEFLTYFNYEAQPDKSGLPSDRFSAERPEGSISTLTIQRTEQRDSAMYRCASSQMEGHGQFFGPGTRLTVL.

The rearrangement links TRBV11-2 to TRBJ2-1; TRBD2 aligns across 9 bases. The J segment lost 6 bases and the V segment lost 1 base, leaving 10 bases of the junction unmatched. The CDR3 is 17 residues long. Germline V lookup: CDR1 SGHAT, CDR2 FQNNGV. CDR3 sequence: CASSLVFGLAGTNEQFF. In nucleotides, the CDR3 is TGTGCCAGCAGCTTAGTTTTTGGGCTAGCGGGAACCAATGAGCAGTTCTTC. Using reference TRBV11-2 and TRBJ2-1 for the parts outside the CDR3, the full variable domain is EAGVAQSPRYKIIEKRQSVAFWCNPISGHATLYWYQQILGQGPKLLIQFQNNGVVDDSQLPKDRFSAERLKGVDSTLKIQPAKLEDSAVYLCASSLVFGLAGTNEQFFGPGTRLTVL.

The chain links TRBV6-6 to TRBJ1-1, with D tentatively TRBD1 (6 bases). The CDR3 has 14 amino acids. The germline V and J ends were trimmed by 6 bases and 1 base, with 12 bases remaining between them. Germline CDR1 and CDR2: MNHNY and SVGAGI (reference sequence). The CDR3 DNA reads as TGTGCCAGCAGATCCGGGACAACGAACACTGAAGCTTTCTTT. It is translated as CASRSGTTNTEAFF.

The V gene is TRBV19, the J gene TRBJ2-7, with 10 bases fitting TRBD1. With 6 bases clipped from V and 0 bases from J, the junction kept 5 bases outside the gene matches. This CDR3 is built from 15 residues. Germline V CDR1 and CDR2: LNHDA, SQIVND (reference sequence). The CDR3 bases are TGTGCCAGTAGGGGGACAGGGGAAACCTCCTACGAGCAGTACTTC. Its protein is CASRGTGETSYEQYF.

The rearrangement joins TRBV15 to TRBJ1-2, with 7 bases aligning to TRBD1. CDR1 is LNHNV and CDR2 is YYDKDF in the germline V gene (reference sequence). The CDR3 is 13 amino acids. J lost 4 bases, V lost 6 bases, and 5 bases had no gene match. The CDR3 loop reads CATRATGVYGYTF. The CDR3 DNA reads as TGTGCCACCAGGGCTACAGGGGTCTATGGCTACACCTTC.

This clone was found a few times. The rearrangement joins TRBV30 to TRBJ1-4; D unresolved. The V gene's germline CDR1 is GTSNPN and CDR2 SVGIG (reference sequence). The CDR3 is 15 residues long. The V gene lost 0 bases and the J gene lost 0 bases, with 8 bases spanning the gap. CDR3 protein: CAWSVSGATNEKLFF. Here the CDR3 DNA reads TGTGCCTGGAGTGTATCAGGAGCAACTAATGAAAAACTGTTTTTT.

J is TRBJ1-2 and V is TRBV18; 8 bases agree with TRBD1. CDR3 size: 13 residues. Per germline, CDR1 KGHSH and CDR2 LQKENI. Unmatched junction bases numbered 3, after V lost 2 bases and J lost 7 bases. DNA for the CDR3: TGTGCCAGCTCACCAGCAGGGGGCCGTGGCTACACCTTC. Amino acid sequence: CASSPAGGRGYTF.

Here the CDR3 reads CASTPGWANTGELFF. For the CDR3, the DNA is TGTGCCAGCACGCCTGGTTGGGCGAACACCGGGGAGCTGTTTTTT. The chain recombines TRBV5-6 with TRBJ2-2; D gene ambiguous. The germline CDR1 and CDR2 sequences are SGHDT and YYEEEE. CDR3 length: 15 residues. Trimming shortened V by 6 bases and J by 0 bases, and 12 bases separated the two germline ends.